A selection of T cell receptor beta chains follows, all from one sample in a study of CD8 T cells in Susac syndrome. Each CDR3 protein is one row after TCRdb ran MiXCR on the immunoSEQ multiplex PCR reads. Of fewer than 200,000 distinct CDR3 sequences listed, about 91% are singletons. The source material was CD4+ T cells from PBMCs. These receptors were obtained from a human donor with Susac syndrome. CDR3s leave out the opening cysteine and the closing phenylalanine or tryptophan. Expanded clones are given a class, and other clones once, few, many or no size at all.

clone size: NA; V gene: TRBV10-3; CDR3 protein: AIRAADNEQF
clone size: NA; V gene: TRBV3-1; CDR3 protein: ASSQRGFRGTEAF
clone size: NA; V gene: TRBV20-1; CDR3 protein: SAPGLAEYNEQF
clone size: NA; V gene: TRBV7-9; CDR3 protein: ASSGSRPRSYNEQF
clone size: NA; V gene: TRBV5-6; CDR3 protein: ASSLRLASDEQF
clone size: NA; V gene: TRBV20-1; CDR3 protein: SASLRKRNEQY
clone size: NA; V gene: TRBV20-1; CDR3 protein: SAGGMGLGYGYT
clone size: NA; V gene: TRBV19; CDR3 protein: ASSRLAGNTGDEQF
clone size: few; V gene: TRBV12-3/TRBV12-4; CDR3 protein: ASSLGQGSGYT
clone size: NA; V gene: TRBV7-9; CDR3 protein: ASSVTGYRSPLH
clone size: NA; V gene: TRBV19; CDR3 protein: ASTSSGQGEENYT
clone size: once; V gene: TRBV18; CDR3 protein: ASSPPGSLVSTNYGYT
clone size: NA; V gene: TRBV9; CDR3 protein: ASSATARDRAIGYT
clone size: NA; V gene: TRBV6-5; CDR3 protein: ASREDGPSNQHQH
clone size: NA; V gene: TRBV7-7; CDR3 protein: AVATRDTQY
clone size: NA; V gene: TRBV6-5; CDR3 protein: ASSYGATNEKLF
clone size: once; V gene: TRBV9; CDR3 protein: ASSVANQETQY
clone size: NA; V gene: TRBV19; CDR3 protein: ASSDPRVGTDTQY
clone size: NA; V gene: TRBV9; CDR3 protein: ASSVDPGQPQH
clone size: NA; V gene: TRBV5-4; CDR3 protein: ASRRTSGGAGDTQY
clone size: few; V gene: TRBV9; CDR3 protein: ASSVDPQGTGPYGYT
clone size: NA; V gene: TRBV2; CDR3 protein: ASSERGQGNLSGANVLT
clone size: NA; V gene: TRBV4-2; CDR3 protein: ASSQETGAGNTIY
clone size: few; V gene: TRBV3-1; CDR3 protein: ASSQVSTDTQY
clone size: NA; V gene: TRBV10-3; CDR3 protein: AISEDRAGVTEWPQH
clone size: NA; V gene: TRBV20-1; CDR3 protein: SARDPGVSAGELF
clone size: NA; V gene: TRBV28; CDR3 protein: ASRLGVLDTEAF
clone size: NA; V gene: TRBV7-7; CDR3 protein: ASSPGTGPQETQY
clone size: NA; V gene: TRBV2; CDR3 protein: ASPLETNEQF
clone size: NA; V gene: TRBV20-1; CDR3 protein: SAGGTGHNTGELF
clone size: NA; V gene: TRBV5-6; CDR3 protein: ASSWDAISGNTIY
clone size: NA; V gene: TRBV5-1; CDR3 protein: ASSPLAGNNEQF
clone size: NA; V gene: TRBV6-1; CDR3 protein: ASTRDGVGDSPLH
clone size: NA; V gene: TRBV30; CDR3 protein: AWIPRKDDQETQY
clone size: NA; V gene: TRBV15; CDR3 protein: ATSRDLESEAF
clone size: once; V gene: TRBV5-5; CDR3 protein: ASSAYRGGGYT
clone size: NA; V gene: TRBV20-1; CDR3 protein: SPGQGRETQY
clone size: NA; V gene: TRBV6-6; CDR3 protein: ASRPLSGSYEQY
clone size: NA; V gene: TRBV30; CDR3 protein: AWKTMGLAGPHRDEQF
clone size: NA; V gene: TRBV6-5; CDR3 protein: ASSRGTGYTEAF
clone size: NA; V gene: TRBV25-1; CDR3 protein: ASSVGNSYEQY
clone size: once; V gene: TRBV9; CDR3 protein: ASSRIAGPLGEQF
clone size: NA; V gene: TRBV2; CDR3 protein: ASSADTGELF
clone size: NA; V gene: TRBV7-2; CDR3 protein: ASSLVAGDQPQH
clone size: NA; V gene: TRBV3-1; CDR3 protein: ASSPRGSGNFYEQY
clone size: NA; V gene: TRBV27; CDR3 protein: ASSGDRGRYNEQF
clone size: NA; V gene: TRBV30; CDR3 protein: AWNPRPWGNSPLH
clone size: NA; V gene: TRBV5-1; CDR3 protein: ASSLRDTDLGGYT
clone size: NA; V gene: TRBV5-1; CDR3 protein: ASSLARPSGTYEQY
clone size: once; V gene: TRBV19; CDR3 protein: ASSSGRLTKETQY
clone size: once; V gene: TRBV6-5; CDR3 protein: ASSRGQGAAKY
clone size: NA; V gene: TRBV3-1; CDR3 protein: ASSQGGRVNSPLH
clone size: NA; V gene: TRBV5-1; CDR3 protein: ASSLKTGTEAEAF
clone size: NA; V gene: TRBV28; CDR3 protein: ASSTRGRVYNEQF
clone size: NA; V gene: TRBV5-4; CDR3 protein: ASSLFQGAGETQY
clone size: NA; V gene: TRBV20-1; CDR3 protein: SALRGPYEQY
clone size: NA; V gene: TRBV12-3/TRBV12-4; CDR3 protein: ASSGHPLDRVETQY
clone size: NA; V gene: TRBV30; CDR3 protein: AWSVSFNQPQH
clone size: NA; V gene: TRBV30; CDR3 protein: AWSAGTVYQPQH
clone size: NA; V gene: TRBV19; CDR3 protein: ASSVQGTSTEAF